This is a list of T cell receptor beta chains from one sample in a study of type 1 regulatory T cells. These TCRs are of unknown antigen specificity. TCRdb passed the reads through MiXCR, listing each CDR3 protein once. The sample includes about 62,000 distinct CDR3 sequences, 60% to 65% of them seen just once. Sequences were obtained from cultured non-Tr1 T cells, either the whole culture or a sorted T cell fraction (not recorded which). Receptor source: a human donor in good health. CDR3s include the opening cysteine and the closing phenylalanine or tryptophan. The order of the fields is D gene, V gene, clone size, J gene, CDR3 DNA, CDR3 protein. D genes are given only for firm matches. Rows may omit the clone size; those that give it use once, few, many or a size class.

TRBD2	TRBV20-1	-	TRBJ2-1	TGCAGTGCTAGACCGATAGCGGGGACGTACAATGAGCAGTTCTTC	CSARPIAGTYNEQFF
-	TRBV7-9	-	TRBJ2-2	TGTGCCAGCAGCTCGAGCACCGGGACTCGACGGACCGGGGAGCTGTTTTTT	CASSSSTGTRRTGELFF
-	TRBV14	-	TRBJ1-2	TGTGCCAGCAGCCCCGGCGGCGGAAACTATGGCTACACCTTC	CASSPGGGNYGYTF
TRBD2	TRBV20-1	-	TRBJ2-1	TGCAGTGGGGGGGAGGGAAACAATGAGCAGTTCTTC	CSGGEGNNEQFF
-	TRBV29-1	-	TRBJ2-7	TGCAGCGTTGAATCTGGGGACTACGAGCAGTACTTC	CSVESGDYEQYF
-	TRBV12-3/TRBV12-4	few	TRBJ1-5	TGTGCCAGCAGTTTTGAACAGGCCAATCAGCCCCAGCATTTT	CASSFEQANQPQHF
-	TRBV7-2	-	TRBJ2-3	TGTGCCAGCAGCTTAGCGCTATTCAGCGGGGATACGCAGTATTTT	CASSLALFSGDTQYF
-	TRBV7-2	-	TRBJ2-5	TGTGCCAGCAGCCCAAGGAGGGATCGAGAGACCCAGTACTTC	CASSPRRDRETQYF
-	TRBV29-1	few	TRBJ2-2	TGTAGCGCTTGGAAGGGGGGGACCGGGGAGCTGTTTTTT	CSAWKGGTGELFF
TRBD1	TRBV6-2/TRBV6-3	few	TRBJ1-4	TGTGCCAGCAGCTTCGAAGACAGGGTCGGTGAAAAACTGTTTTTT	CASSFEDRVGEKLFF
-	TRBV9	-	TRBJ2-3	TGTGCCAGCAGCGTAGCCCCTCACACAGATACGCAGTATTTT	CASSVAPHTDTQYF
-	TRBV5-1	medium-sized	TRBJ2-1	TGCGCCAGCAGCTTGGACCTGAATCGACGGGGCGAGCAGTTCTTC	CASSLDLNRRGEQFF
TRBD1	TRBV4-3	-	TRBJ1-5	TGCGCCAGCAGCCAAGATGTAGGACAGGGCTATCAGTCCCAGCATTTT	CASSQDVGQGYQSQHF
-	TRBV5-1	few	TRBJ2-2	TGCGCCAGCAGCTTAGGACCCACAGGGCCCGGGGAGCTGTTTTTT	CASSLGPTGPGELFF
TRBD1	TRBV20-1	-	TRBJ1-5	TGCAGTGCGAGGGACAGGGTCTTGGGTACGGCTCAGCCCCAGCATTTT	CSARDRVLGTAQPQHF
TRBD2	TRBV20-1	few	TRBJ2-1	TGCAGTGCTAGACTAGCGGGAGTTTACAATGAGCAGTTCTTC	CSARLAGVYNEQFF
-	TRBV6-1	-	TRBJ2-1	TGTGCCAGCAGTGAACCCCCAGGGCGGAAGAACAATGAGCAGTTCTTC	CASSEPPGRKNNEQFF
TRBD1	TRBV5-1	few	TRBJ2-7	TGCGCCAGCAGCTTGTTGGGACAGGGTCCTTACGAGCAGTACTTC	CASSLLGQGPYEQYF
TRBD2	TRBV5-1	-	TRBJ2-2	TGCGCCAGCAGCCTCACCCTAGCGGGAGGGCGGACCGGGGAGCTGTTTTTT	CASSLTLAGGRTGELFF
-	TRBV20-1	-	TRBJ1-2	TGCAGTGCTGAAACAGGGATTATTGGCTACACCTTC	CSAETGIIGYTF
-	TRBV6-2/TRBV6-3	-	TRBJ2-7	TGTGCCAGCAGTTACTCGACCGGCTTTAGCTCCTACGAGCAGTACTTC	CASSYSTGFSSYEQYF
-	TRBV21-1	once	TRBJ2-7	TGTGCCAGCAGCAAAGTACTAGAACAGGGACTAACCAAAACCTACGAGCAGTACTTC	CASSKVLEQGLTKTYEQYF
-	TRBV5-1	-	TRBJ2-3	TGCGCCAGCAGGGCAGCGTTAGATATAGATACGCAGTATTTT	CASRAALDIDTQYF
-	TRBV19	-	TRBJ2-3	TGTGCCAGTAGTACCCCGTCCGATACGCAGTATTTT	CASSTPSDTQYF
TRBD2	TRBV20-1	once	TRBJ2-1	TGCAGTGCTAGTCCCGTGGCGGGAGTTTACAATGAGCAGTTCTTC	CSASPVAGVYNEQFF
-	TRBV5-1	few	TRBJ2-7	TGCGCCAGCAGCCTATTCCCCTCGGACAGCTCCTACGAGCAGTACTTC	CASSLFPSDSSYEQYF
TRBD2	TRBV20-1	-	TRBJ2-3	TGCAGTGCTAGACCCCCGCGACTAGCGGGATTATCAGATACGCAGTATTTT	CSARPPRLAGLSDTQYF
TRBD2	TRBV10-3	-	TRBJ2-1	TGTGCCATCAGTGCCGGGCTCGGGACTAGTAAAAATGAGCAGTTCTTC	CAISAGLGTSKNEQFF
TRBD2	TRBV20-1	many	TRBJ2-1	TGCAGTGCTTCGACTAGCGGGCTCAATGAGCAGTTCTTC	CSASTSGLNEQFF
-	TRBV12-3/TRBV12-4	-	TRBJ1-2	TGTGCCAGCAGTTTGCAGGCAGCTAACTATGGCTACACCTTC	CASSLQAANYGYTF
-	TRBV6-2/TRBV6-3	-	TRBJ2-4	TGTGCCAGCAGTTACTTGGGCCCGAACAGCGACATTCAGTACTTC	CASSYLGPNSDIQYF
-	TRBV11-2	few	TRBJ1-3	TGTGCCAGCAGCCAATGGAACAGGGTTGGAGGAAACACCATATATTTT	CASSQWNRVGGNTIYF
-	TRBV7-8	few	TRBJ1-2	TGTGCCAGCAGCTTAGCGTCGGGAGACTATGGCTACACCTTC	CASSLASGDYGYTF
-	TRBV11-3	-	TRBJ2-2	TGTGCCAGCAGCATAAGGTCGAACACCGGGGAGCTGTTTTTT	CASSIRSNTGELFF
-	TRBV24-1	-	TRBJ2-5	TGTGCCACCAGTGACCCCGGGAATAGCGGCAAAGAGACCCAGTACTTC	CATSDPGNSGKETQYF
TRBD2	TRBV12-3/TRBV12-4	-	TRBJ2-3	TGTGCCAGCAGCACTCTAGCGGGAGGCCGCACAGATACGCAGTATTTT	CASSTLAGGRTDTQYF
TRBD2	TRBV5-6	-	TRBJ2-7	TGTGCCAGCAGCTTTCCCGGACTAGCCTACGAGCAGTACTTC	CASSFPGLAYEQYF
-	TRBV5-1	-	TRBJ2-7	TGCGCCAGCAGCTTAAAACTACGGGGCGGGATGACCTACGAGCAGTACTTC	CASSLKLRGGMTYEQYF
TRBD2	TRBV5-1	-	TRBJ2-3	TGCGCCAGCAGCGCCCGACTTGCGGGAGTGCGGACAGATACGCAGTATTTT	CASSARLAGVRTDTQYF
TRBD1	TRBV12-3/TRBV12-4	once	TRBJ1-5	TGTGCCAGCAGTCTGACAGGGGCACGAAGTCAGCCCCAGCATTTT	CASSLTGARSQPQHF
TRBD2	TRBV20-1	-	TRBJ2-5	TGCAGTGCTCCCCGACTAGCGGGGAGCCAAGAGACCCAGTACTTC	CSAPRLAGSQETQYF
-	TRBV10-3	-	TRBJ1-1	TGTGCCATCATCCAACAGGTGGACACTGAAGCTTTCTTT	CAIIQQVDTEAFF
TRBD1	TRBV27	-	TRBJ1-2	TGTGCCCAAAGATCGGGACAGGCACCCCCTAACTATGGCTACACCTTC	CAQRSGQAPPNYGYTF
-	TRBV12-3/TRBV12-4	-	TRBJ2-5	TGTGCCAGCAGGGACTCGCGAGGGACCCAGTACTTC	CASRDSRGTQYF
-	TRBV20-1	few	TRBJ1-2	TGCAGTGCTAGAGTTACAACAGGGATTGGCTACACCTTC	CSARVTTGIGYTF
-	TRBV18	-	TRBJ1-2	TGTGCCAGCTCACCAGGGCCTAACTATGGCTACACCTTC	CASSPGPNYGYTF
-	TRBV30	-	TRBJ2-3	TGTGCCTGGAGTGGTGGAGATACGCAGTATTTT	CAWSGGDTQYF
-	TRBV30	-	TRBJ1-5	TGTGCCTGGAGTGGACAGGCTAATCAGCCCCAGCATTTT	CAWSGQANQPQHF
-	TRBV5-1	-	TRBJ1-1	TGCGCCAGCAGCTTGGCGGAGGGTTCGGTAACTGAAGCTTTCTTT	CASSLAEGSVTEAFF
-	TRBV3-1	-	TRBJ1-5	TGTGCCAGCAGTCAAATGGGTAGCAATCAGCCCCAGCATTTT	CASSQMGSNQPQHF
TRBD1	TRBV3-1	-	TRBJ2-3	TGTGCCAGCAGCCGGGACAGACGAGCAGATACGCAGTATTTT	CASSRDRRADTQYF
TRBD2	TRBV20-1	-	TRBJ2-7	TGCAGTGCTAGAGATGTGGCGGGAGGGCCTTTCTACGAGCAGTACTTC	CSARDVAGGPFYEQYF
-	TRBV12-3/TRBV12-4	few	TRBJ1-5	TGTGCCAGCAGTCGGTTGAATAGCAATCAGCCCCAGCATTTT	CASSRLNSNQPQHF